Sequencing of this T cell receptor (beta chain) was carried out in a study of cytomegalovirus exposure and HLA in healthy donors. Overall study findings and caveats: There were several of the most significant clusters that appeared linked to common viral pathogens in a later analysis. Some TCR beta chains (over 150 of them) were listed as cytomegalovirus-associated.

The CDR3 totals 15 residues. V lost 0 bases to trimming and J lost 9 bases, with 12 bases between them. Germline V CDR1 and CDR2: MNHNY, SVGAGI (reference sequence). PCR amplification relied on 60 Vbeta primers (plus 13 Jbeta primers). Produced via immunoSEQ multiplex PCR; TCRdb's table is partial and in-frame only. The repertoire holds about 190,000 clones, with almost 80% as singletons. About this clone itself: Its antigen is not known.

The sequence was collected from a woman in her late teens or twenties in good health and CMV-seronegative. The sequenced sample consisted of PBMCs. V gene TRBV6-6 combines with J gene TRBJ1-6, with D maybe TRBD1 (5 bases). CDR3 amino acids: CASSYSREDGSPLHF. CDR3 DNA: TGTGCCAGCAGTTACTCCAGGGAGGATGGTTCACCCCTCCACTTT.